The 14 T cell receptor beta chains presented below share a single source sample, sequenced in a study of T cell responses to AZD1222 COVID-19 vaccine. Sequenced by immunoSEQ multiplex PCR; TCRdb stores in-frame clones only, minus some. The sample lists about 130,000 clones, 70% to 90% occurring once. This sample comprised peripheral blood, obtained on day 0 of AZD1222 vaccination. The receptors were gathered from an adult in good health.

A few counts support this clone. CDR3 bases: TGTGCCAGCAGCGTACAGGGGGGAAGGGAGACCCAGTACTTC. This translates into CASSVQGGRETQYF. This chain joins TRBV9 and TRBJ2-5; TRBD1 is a possible D gene (7 bases). Per the germline V gene, CDR1 is SGDLS and CDR2 is YYNGEE. The CDR3 has 14 amino acids. The V end was cut by 1 base, the J end by 5 bases, with 12 bases between.

DNA of the CDR3: TGTGCCAGCAGCCGGGAGAGGGGGGAGGGCCAGCCCCAGCATTTT. It specifies CASSRERGEGQPQHF. This chain uses TRBV4-2 with TRBJ1-5, with D perhaps matching TRBD1 (6 bases). Trimming pared 4 bases from V and 7 bases from J, leaving 17 bases between. Per germline, CDR1 LGHNA and CDR2 YNFKEQ. This CDR3 spans 15 amino acids.

This chain uses TRBV5-6 with TRBJ2-2, with D unclear. The CDR3 extends over 12 amino acids. Trimming left V 6 bases short and J 3 bases short, with 6 bases between. Per the germline V gene, CDR1 is SGHDT and CDR2 is YYEEEE. The CDR3, as DNA: TGTGCCAGCACCATCTACACCGGGGAGCTGTTTTTT. Translation: CASTIYTGELFF.

The rearrangement links TRBV5-1 to TRBJ2-1; D is perhaps TRBD1 (5 bases). The germline V gene has CDR1 SGHRS and CDR2 YFSETQ. This CDR3 has 13 amino acids. V shed 0 bases and J shed 6 bases, with 7 bases lying between them. CDR3 sequence: CASSLGQTNEQFF. In DNA, the CDR3 is TGCGCCAGCAGCTTGGGACAGACCAATGAGCAGTTCTTC.

This chain joins TRBV19 and TRBJ2-5; D may be TRBD1 (6 bases). V was cut by 6 bases and J by 2 bases, with 31 bases left in between. CDR1 is LNHDA, CDR2 SQIVND, per germline (reference sequence). The CDR3 is 20 amino acids. The CDR3 is CASRRTASGTTRPPQETQYF. The CDR3 coding sequence is TGTGCCAGTAGGAGGACCGCGTCCGGGACAACAAGACCCCCACAAGAGACCCAGTACTTC. Looking up the rest from reference TRBV19 and TRBJ2-5 gives the full variable domain: DGGITQSPKYLFRKEGQNVTLSCEQNLNHDAMYWYRQDPGQGLRLIYYSQIVNDFQKGDIAEGYSVSREKKESFPLTVTSAQKNPTAFYLCASRRTASGTTRPPQETQYFGPGTRLLVL.

The V and J genes are TRBV7-8 and TRBJ1-1; D is possibly TRBD1 (5 bases). CDR3 length equals 14 residues. CDR1 is SGHVS, CDR2 FQNEAQ, per germline. The V and J ends lost 2 bases and 5 bases respectively, with 12 bases between them. In DNA, the CDR3 is TGTGCCAGCAGCTTAAAGCTTTCAGGGACTGAAGCTTTCTTT. It is translated as CASSLKLSGTEAFF.

The chain employs TRBV5-1 and TRBJ1-4; D is unresolved. Trimming stripped 7 bases from V and 5 bases from J, with 18 bases between. Germline lookup yields CDR1 SGHRS and CDR2 YFSETQ. The CDR3 sequence is 15 residues long. The CDR3: CASGPLGIGNEKLFF. As DNA, the CDR3 is TGCGCCAGCGGGCCCTTGGGGATCGGAAATGAAAAACTGTTTTTT.

This clone showed up just a few times. V usage is TRBV2 and J usage is TRBJ1-2; TRBD1 might be the D (5 bases). This CDR3 region has 17 residues. Germline CDR1 is SNHLY and CDR2 is FYNNEI. V was shortened by 1 base and J by 8 bases, with 23 bases between the two germline ends. In DNA, the CDR3 is TGTGCCAGCAGTGAAGGGGGCTCTGCCGTGGCTTTGAGAGGCTACACCTTC. Translating gives CASSEGGSAVALRGYTF.

The chain couples TRBV6-2 or TRBV6-3 to TRBJ2-6; no definite D call. This CDR3 has 16 amino acids. The V gene lost 6 bases and the J gene lost 0 bases, with 12 bases spanning the gap. Germline CDR1 reads MNHEY; CDR2 reads SVGEGT. The CDR3 loop is CASSNNVISGANVLTF. DNA for the CDR3: TGTGCCAGCAGCAACAATGTTATCTCTGGGGCCAACGTCCTGACTTTC.

V is TRBV2 and J is TRBJ2-2; 8 bases are shared with TRBD2. Trimming at V came to 6 bases and at J to 6 bases, leaving 9 bases not matched to a gene. Germline assignment: CDR1 SNHLY and CDR2 FYNNEI. This CDR3 contains 15 residues. The CDR3 loop is CASSRLAGGAGELFF. The DNA for the CDR3 is TGTGCCAGCAGCCGACTCGCGGGGGGTGCCGGGGAGCTGTTTTTT. The full variable domain, in which reference TRBV2 and TRBJ2-2 provide the parts outside the CDR3, is EPEVTQTPSHQVTQMGQEVILRCVPISNHLYFYWYRQILGQKVEFLVSFYNNEISEKSEIFDDQFSVERPDGSNFTLKIRSTKLEDSAMYFCASSRLAGGAGELFFGEGSRLTVL.

This clone came up once. This rearrangement joins TRBV18 to TRBJ1-1, with D hard to call. CDR1 and CDR2 (germline): KGHSH, LQKENI. V was clipped by 3 bases and J by 1 base, with 12 bases between them. The CDR3 extends over 15 amino acids. CDR3 sequence (DNA): TGTGCCAGCTCACCTCTTAAGGCGGGGAACACTGAAGCTTTCTTT. It specifies CASSPLKAGNTEAFF.

The rearrangement links TRBV5-1 to TRBJ2-2, with TRBD1 identical over 10 bases. Trimming removed 2 bases from V and 4 bases from J; junction bases left unmatched: 2. The CDR3 length is 15 residues. Germline V lookup: CDR1 SGHRS, CDR2 YFSETQ. The CDR3 here is CASSLWTGGTGELFF. The CDR3 DNA reads TGCGCCAGCAGCTTATGGACAGGGGGCACCGGGGAGCTGTTTTTT.

The rearrangement joins TRBV10-1 to TRBJ2-5; D possibly corresponds to TRBD1 (6 bases). Germline CDR1 is WNHNN and CDR2 is SYGVQD (reference sequence). The CDR3 consists of 13 residues. Trimming left V 6 bases short and J 5 bases short, with 13 bases between. CDR3 coding DNA: TGCGCCAGCAGCGGGACATTGGGGGAGACCCAGTACTTC. Amino acids: CASSGTLGETQYF.

The rearrangement joins TRBV6-2 or TRBV6-3 to TRBJ2-7; D not resolved. This CDR3 has 11 residues. V was pared by 4 bases and J by 4 bases, with 5 bases between. Germline V CDR1 and CDR2: MNHEY, SVGEGT. CDR3 loop: CASSSLYEQYF. For the CDR3, the DNA is TGTGCCAGCAGTTCCCTATACGAGCAGTACTTC.